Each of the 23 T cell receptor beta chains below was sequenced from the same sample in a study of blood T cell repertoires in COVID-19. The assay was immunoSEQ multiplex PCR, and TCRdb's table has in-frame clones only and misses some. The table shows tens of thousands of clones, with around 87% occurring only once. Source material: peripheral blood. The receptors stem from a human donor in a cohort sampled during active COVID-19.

The CDR3, as DNA: TGTGCCTGGAGCCGACAGGGGGCACCTTCCTACACCTTC. As protein: CAWSRQGAPSYTF. The rearrangement joins TRBV30 to TRBJ1-2; TRBD1 matches 10 bases. CDR1 is GTSNPN, CDR2 SVGIG, per germline (reference sequence). J lost 10 bases, V lost 3 bases, and 8 bases had no gene match. CDR3 length: 13 amino acids.

The CDR3 loop reads CASSSGLPVEQYF. Here the CDR3 DNA reads TGTGCCAGCAGTTCGGGACTCCCAGTCGAGCAGTACTTC. The chain joins TRBV5-4 to TRBJ2-7; the D gene is possibly TRBD2 (6 bases). This CDR3 region has 13 residues. Germline V gene data show CDR1 as SGHNT and CDR2 as YYREEE (reference sequence). Between the trimmed V and J ends, which lost 5 bases and 6 bases, there was a span of 15 bases.

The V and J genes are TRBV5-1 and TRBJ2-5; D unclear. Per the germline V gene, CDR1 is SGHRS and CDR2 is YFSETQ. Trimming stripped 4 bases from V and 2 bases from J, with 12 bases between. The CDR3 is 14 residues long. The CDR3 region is CASSPGNPQETQYF. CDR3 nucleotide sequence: TGCGCCAGCAGCCCGGGTAACCCACAAGAGACCCAGTACTTC.

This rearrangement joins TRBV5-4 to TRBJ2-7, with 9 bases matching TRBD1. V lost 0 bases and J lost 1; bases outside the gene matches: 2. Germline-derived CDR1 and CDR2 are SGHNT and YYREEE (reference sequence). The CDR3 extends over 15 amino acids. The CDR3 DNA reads TGTGCCAGCAGCTTGGACGGACAGGGGTCCTACGAGCAGTACTTC. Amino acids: CASSLDGQGSYEQYF.

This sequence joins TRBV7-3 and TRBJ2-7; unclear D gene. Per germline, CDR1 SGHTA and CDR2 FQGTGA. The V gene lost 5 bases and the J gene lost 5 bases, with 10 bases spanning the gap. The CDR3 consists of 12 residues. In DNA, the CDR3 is TGTGCCAGCAGCCCCGGTACCCACGAGCAGTACTTC. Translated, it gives CASSPGTHEQYF.

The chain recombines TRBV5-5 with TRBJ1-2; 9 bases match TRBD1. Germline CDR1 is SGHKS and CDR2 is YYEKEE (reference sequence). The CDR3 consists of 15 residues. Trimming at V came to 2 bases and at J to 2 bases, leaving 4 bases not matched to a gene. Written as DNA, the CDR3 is TGTGCCAGCAGCTTCCGGGACAGGGAAAACTATGGCTACACCTTC. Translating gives CASSFRDRENYGYTF.

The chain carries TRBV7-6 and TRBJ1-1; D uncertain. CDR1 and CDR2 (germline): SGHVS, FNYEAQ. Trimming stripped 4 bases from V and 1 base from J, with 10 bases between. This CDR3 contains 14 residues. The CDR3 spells CASSSYGGNTEAFF. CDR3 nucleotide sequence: TGTGCCAGCAGCTCCTACGGAGGGAACACTGAAGCTTTCTTT. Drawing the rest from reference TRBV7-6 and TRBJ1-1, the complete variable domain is GAGVSQSPRYKVTKRGQDVALRCDPISGHVSLYWYRQALGQGPEFLTYFNYEAQQDKSGLPNDRFSAERPEGSISTLTIQRTEQRDSAMYRCASSSYGGNTEAFFGQGTRLTVV.

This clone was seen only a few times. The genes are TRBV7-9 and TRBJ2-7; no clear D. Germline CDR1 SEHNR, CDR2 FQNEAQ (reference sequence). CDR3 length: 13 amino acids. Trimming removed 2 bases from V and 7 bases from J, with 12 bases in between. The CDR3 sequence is CASSLLSHEEQYF. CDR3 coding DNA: TGTGCCAGCAGCTTACTGAGTCATGAAGAGCAGTACTTC.

CDR3 DNA sequence: TGTGCCAGCAGCCCCCTGACTTCCGTAGCCTACGAGCAGTACTTC. It encodes CASSPLTSVAYEQYF. This sequence joins TRBV7-2 and TRBJ2-7; no clear D. The ends were cut back, 5 bases at V and 2 bases at J, with 16 bases in the middle. Germline V gives CDR1 SGHTA, CDR2 FQGNSA. CDR3 length: 15 residues.

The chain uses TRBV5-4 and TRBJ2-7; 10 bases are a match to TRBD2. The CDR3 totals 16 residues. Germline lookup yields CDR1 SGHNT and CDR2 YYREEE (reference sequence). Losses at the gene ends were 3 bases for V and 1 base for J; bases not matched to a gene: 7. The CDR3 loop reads CASSSSGTSASYEQYF. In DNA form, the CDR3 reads TGTGCCAGCAGCTCCTCCGGGACTAGCGCGTCCTACGAGCAGTACTTC.

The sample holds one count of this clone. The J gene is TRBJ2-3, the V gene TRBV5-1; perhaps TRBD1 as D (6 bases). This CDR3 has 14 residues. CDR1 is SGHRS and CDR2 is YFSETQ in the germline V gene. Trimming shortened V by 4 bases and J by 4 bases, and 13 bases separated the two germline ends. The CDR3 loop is CASSETGRPDTQYF. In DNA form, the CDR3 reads TGCGCCAGCAGCGAGACAGGTAGGCCAGATACGCAGTATTTT. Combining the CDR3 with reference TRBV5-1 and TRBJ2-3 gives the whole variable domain KAGVTQTPRYLIKTRGQQVTLSCSPISGHRSVSWYQQTPGQGLQFLFEYFSETQRNKGNFPGRFSGRQFSNSRSEMNVSTLELGDSALYLCASSETGRPDTQYFGPGTRLTVL.

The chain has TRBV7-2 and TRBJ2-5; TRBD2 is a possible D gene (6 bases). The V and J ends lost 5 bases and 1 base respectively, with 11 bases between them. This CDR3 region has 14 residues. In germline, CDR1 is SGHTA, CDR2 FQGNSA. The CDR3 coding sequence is TGTGCCAGCAGCCCGACTAGGGGCCAAGAGACCCAGTACTTC. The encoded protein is CASSPTRGQETQYF.

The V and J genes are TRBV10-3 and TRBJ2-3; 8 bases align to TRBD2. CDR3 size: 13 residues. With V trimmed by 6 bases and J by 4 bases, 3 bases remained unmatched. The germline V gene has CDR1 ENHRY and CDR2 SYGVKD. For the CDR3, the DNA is TGTGCCATCAGAAGGACTAGCCCAGATACGCAGTATTTT. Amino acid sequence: CAIRRTSPDTQYF.

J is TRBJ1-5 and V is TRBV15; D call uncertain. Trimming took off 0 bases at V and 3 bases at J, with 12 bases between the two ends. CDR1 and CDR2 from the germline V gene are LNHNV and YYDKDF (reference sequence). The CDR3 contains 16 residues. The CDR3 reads CATSREGWTINQPQHF. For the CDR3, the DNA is TGTGCCACCAGCAGAGAAGGTTGGACTATCAATCAGCCCCAGCATTTT. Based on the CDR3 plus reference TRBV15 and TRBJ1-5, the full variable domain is DAMVIQNPRYQVTQFGKPVTLSCSQTLNHNVMYWYQQKSSQAPKLLFHYYDKDFNNEADTPDNFQSRRPNTSFCFLDIRSPGLGDTAMYLCATSREGWTINQPQHFGDGTRLSIL.

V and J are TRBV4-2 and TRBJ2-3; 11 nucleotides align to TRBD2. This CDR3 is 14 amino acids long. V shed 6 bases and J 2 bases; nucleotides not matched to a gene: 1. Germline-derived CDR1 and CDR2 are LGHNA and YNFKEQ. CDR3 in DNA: TGTGCCAGCAGACTAGCGGGGGACACAGATACGCAGTATTTT. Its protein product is CASRLAGDTDTQYF.

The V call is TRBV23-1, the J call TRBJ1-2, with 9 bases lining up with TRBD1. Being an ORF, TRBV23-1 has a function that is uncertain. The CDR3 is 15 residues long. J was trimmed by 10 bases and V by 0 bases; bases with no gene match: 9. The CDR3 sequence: CASSQSEGGTGIYTF. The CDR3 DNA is TGCGCCAGCAGTCAATCGGAAGGAGGGACAGGGATCTACACCTTC.

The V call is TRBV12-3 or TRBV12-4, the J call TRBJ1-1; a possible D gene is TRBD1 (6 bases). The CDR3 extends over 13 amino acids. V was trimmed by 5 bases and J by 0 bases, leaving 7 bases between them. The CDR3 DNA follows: TGTGCCAGCAGTCCAGGGGTGAACACTGAAGCTTTCTTT. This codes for CASSPGVNTEAFF.

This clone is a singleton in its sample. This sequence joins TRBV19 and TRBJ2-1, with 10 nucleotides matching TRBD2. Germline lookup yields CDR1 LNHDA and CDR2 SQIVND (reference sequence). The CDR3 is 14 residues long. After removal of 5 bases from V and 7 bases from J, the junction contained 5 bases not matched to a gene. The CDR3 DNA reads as TGTGCCAGTAGTCCTAGCGGGGGTTCGAATGAGCAGTTCTTC. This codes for CASSPSGGSNEQFF.

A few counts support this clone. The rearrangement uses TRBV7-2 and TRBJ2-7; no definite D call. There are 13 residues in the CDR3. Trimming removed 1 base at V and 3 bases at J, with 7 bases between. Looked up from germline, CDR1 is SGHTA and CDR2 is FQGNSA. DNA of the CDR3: TGTGCCAGCAGCTTAGGGGCTATCTACGAGCAGTACTTC. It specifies CASSLGAIYEQYF.

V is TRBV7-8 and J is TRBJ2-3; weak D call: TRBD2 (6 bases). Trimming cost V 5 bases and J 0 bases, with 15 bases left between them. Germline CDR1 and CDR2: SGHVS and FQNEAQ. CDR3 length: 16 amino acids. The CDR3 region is CASSPRDFTSTDTQYF. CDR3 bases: TGTGCCAGCAGCCCTCGGGACTTCACTAGCACAGATACGCAGTATTTT.

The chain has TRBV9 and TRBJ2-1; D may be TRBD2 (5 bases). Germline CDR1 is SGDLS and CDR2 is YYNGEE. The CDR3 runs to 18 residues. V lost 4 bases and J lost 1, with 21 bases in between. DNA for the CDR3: TGTGCCAGCAGCCGTAGATCAGCCCCCGGGAATTCCTACAATGAGCAGTTCTTC. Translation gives CASSRRSAPGNSYNEQFF.

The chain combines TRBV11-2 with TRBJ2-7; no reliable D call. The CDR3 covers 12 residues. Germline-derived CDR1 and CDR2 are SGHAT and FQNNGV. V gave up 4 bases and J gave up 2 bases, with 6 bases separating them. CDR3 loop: CASSSRTYEQYF. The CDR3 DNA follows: TGTGCCAGCAGCTCCCGTACCTACGAGCAGTACTTC.

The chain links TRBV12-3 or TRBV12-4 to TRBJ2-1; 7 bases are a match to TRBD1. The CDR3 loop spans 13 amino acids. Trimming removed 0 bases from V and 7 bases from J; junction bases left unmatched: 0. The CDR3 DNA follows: TGTGCCAGCAGTTTAGCCAGGGGGAATGAGCAGTTCTTC. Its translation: CASSLARGNEQFF.